This section outlines one TCR beta chain sequence together with its context. Its antigen specificity is not known. No much larger clone exists at a distance of one base, and base qualities are not known. The protocol used for the library was the immunoSEQ multiplex PCR assay. As stored in TCRdb, this immuneACCESS dataset retains in-frame rearrangements with V and J assigned. A fraction of the clones does not appear; measured against another copy, unresolved V genes explain less than half of the discrepancy, and the remainder lacks a known reason. This sample has just over 65,000 clones in its table, and roughly nine tenths of those were observed once. The ten largest account for around 0.89% of the sample. V drops 5 bases and J drops 12 bases, leaving 17 bases in between. The CDR3 measures 12 amino acids from cysteine to phenylalanine. The DNA shown is the 36-base CDR3, in frame from base 1. CDR1 and CDR2 are read off the germline V gene as SGHTA and FQGTGA.

These data are taken from a study of T cell changes during pregnancy in multiple sclerosis (dated by TCRdb to the late 2010s). Concerning the study at large: Changes in the T cell repertoire over the course of pregnancy were examined in this study in women with multiple sclerosis.

The source was peripheral blood, collected in the second trimester of pregnancy. This clonotype was sampled from a female donor with multiple sclerosis, enrolled in a pregnancy study. The V and J genes are TRBV7-3 and TRBJ2-7, and the D gene may be TRBD1, 6 bases matching. The DNA sequence follows: TGTGCCAGCAGCCCCACCGGGACACGGTGGTACTTC. Translated, this gives CASSPTGTRWYF.